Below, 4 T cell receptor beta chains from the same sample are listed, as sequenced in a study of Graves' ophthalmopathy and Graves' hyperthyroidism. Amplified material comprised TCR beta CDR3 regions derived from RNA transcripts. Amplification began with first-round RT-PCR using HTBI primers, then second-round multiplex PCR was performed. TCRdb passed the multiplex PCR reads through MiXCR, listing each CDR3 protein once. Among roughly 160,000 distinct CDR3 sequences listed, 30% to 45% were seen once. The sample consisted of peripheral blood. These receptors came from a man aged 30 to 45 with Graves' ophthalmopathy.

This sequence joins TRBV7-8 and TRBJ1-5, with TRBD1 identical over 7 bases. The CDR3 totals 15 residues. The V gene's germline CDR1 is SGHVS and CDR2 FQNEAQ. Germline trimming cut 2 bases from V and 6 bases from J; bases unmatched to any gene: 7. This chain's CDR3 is CASSLPGGGSQPQHF. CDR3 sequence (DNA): TGTGCCAGCAGCTTACCAGGGGGAGGTAGTCAGCCCCAGCATTTT.

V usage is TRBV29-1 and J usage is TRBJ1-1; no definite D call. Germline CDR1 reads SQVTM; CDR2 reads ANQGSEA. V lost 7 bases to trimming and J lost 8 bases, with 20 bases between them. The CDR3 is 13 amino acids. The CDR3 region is CSAWVVAQPEAFF. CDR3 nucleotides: TGCAGCGCATGGGTCGTAGCGCAACCCGAAGCTTTCTTT.

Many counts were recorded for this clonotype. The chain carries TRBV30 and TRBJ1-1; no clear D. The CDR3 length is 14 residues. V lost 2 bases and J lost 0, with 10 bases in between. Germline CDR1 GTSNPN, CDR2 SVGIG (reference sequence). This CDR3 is CAWSRGPMNTEAFF. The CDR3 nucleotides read TGTGCCTGGAGTCGTGGGCCTATGAACACTGAAGCTTTCTTT.

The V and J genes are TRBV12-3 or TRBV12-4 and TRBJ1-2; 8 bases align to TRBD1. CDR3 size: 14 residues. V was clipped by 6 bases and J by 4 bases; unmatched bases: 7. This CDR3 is CASSLRGTGYGYTF. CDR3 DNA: TGTGCCAGCAGCCTGAGGGGGACAGGCTATGGCTACACCTTC.